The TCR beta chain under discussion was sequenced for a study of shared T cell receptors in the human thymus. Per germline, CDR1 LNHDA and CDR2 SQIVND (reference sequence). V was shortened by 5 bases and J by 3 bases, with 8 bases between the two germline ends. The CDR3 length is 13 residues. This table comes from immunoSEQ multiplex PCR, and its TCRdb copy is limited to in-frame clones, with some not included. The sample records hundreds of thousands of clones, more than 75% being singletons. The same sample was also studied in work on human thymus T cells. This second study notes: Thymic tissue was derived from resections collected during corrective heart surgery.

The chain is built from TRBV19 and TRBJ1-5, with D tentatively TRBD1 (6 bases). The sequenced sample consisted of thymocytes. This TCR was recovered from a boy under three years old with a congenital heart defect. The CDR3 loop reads CASSYRVNQPQHF. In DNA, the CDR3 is TGTGCCAGTAGTTACAGGGTCAATCAGCCCCAGCATTTT. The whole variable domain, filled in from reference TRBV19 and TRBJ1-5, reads DGGITQSPKYLFRKEGQNVTLSCEQNLNHDAMYWYRQDPGQGLRLIYYSQIVNDFQKGDIAEGYSVSREKKESFPLTVTSAQKNPTAFYLCASSYRVNQPQHFGDGTRLSIL.